These T cell receptor beta chains were read from a single sample in a study of T cell repertoires in cytomegalovirus infection. MiXCR, applied by TCRdb to the reads, yields one record per CDR3 protein. Among under 200,000 distinct CDR3 sequences listed, more than 9% were seen once. Material for sequencing was PBMCs. These receptors originate from a human donor in good health (CMV status not recorded). Some clones in this sample may be carry-over from other donors' samples. CDR3s include the opening cysteine and the closing phenylalanine or tryptophan.

V gene	J gene	CDR3 protein
TRBV29-1	TRBJ2-1	CSAQRAGGQYNEQFF
TRBV4-3	TRBJ2-1	CASSQAQGNEQFF
TRBV29-1	TRBJ2-7	CSVRAFDSYEQYF
TRBV5-1	TRBJ1-1	CASIGRAGTEAFF
TRBV6-2/TRBV6-3	TRBJ2-1	CASTERLAGGDNEQFF
TRBV6-6	TRBJ2-1	CASRSGMLGSEQFF
TRBV6-1	TRBJ2-7	CASKPTGSYEQYF
TRBV20-1	TRBJ2-4	CSAGGPDIKNIQYF
TRBV7-2	TRBJ1-2	CASSPLTGAVYGYTF
TRBV6-5	TRBJ1-6	CASSYSRTGASPLHF
TRBV7-2	TRBJ1-5	CASSQLAGANQPQHF
TRBV9	TRBJ2-7	CASSGGGGVRHEQYF
TRBV27	TRBJ1-1	CASSLGFLGAGGDTEAFF
TRBV12-3/TRBV12-4	TRBJ2-1	CASSSQPRLGTSGGYNEQFF
TRBV7-2	TRBJ2-7	CASSRTLEQYF
TRBV5-4	TRBJ2-1	CASSLAGGAVTYNEQFF
TRBV28	TRBJ1-4	CASSGNEKLFF
TRBV7-2	TRBJ2-5	CASSLGSSGRETQYF
TRBV28	TRBJ2-4	CASLRGRGMAKNIQYF
TRBV7-9	TRBJ2-3	CASSLGRTATDTQYF
TRBV20-1	TRBJ1-1	CSGFPGQGGTEAFF
TRBV12-3/TRBV12-4	TRBJ2-7	CASSLNVASGRYF
TRBV7-9	TRBJ1-1	CASSPDGDEAFF
TRBV7-9	TRBJ1-2	CASSSGQGLDYGYTF
TRBV14	TRBJ1-4	CASSQGDTHNEKLFF
TRBV7-2	TRBJ2-4	CASTSSNIQYF
TRBV20-1	TRBJ2-3	CSASLPVPSTDTQYF
TRBV18	TRBJ2-3	CASSPLAASTGSTDTQYF
TRBV2	TRBJ1-2	CASSEYGSRGGYTF